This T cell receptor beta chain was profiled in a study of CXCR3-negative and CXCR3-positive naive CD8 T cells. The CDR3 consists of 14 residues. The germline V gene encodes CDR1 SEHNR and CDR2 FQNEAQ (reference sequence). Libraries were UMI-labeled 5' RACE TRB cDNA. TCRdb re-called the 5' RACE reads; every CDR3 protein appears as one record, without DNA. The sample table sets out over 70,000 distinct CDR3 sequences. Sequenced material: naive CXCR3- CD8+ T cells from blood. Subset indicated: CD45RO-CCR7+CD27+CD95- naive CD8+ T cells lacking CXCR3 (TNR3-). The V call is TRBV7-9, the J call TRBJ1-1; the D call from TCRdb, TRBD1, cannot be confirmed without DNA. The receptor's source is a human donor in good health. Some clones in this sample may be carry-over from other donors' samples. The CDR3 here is CASSLTPGVAEAFF.